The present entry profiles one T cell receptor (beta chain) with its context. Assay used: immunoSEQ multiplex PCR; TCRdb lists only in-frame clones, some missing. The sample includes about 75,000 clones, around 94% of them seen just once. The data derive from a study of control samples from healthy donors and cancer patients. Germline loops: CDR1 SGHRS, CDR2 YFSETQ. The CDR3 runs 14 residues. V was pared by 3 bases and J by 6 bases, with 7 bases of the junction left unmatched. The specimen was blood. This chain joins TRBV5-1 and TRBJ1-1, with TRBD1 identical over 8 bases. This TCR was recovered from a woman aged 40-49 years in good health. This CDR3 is CASSWDRKGAEAFF. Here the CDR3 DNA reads TGCGCCAGCAGCTGGGACAGGAAGGGCGCTGAAGCTTTCTTT.